Below are 5 T cell receptor beta chains sequenced from a single sample in a study of OX40 agonist ivuxolimab in advanced cancers. Profiling relied on immunoSEQ multiplex PCR, and the TCRdb table lists in-frame clones only, not all of them. The table has around 60,000 clones, roughly 90% seen once. Sequencing was performed on CD4+ or CD8+ T cells sorted from blood, taken in a trial of the OX40 agonist ivuxolimab. These receptors came from an adult with an advanced solid tumor such as melanoma, head and neck, liver or kidney cancer.

The chain links TRBV13 to TRBJ2-3; perhaps TRBD1 as D (6 bases). The CDR3 is 17 residues long. The germline V gene encodes CDR1 PRHDT and CDR2 FYEKMQ (reference sequence). Trimming pared 5 bases from V and 0 bases from J, leaving 18 bases between. CDR3 DNA: TGTGCCAGCAGCGTCCCAGGGGCGGATACTAGCACAGATACGCAGTATTTT. It translates to CASSVPGADTSTDTQYF.

This CDR3 reads CASSLTDSYEQYF. As DNA, the CDR3 is TGTGCCAGCAGTTTAACCGACTCCTACGAGCAGTACTTC. The chain has TRBV6-5 and TRBJ2-7, with D unclear. The ends were cut back, 4 bases at V and 0 bases at J, with 7 bases in the middle. Germline V gene data show CDR1 as MNHEY and CDR2 as SVGAGI. CDR3 length: 13 amino acids.

The CDR3 protein is CASSQDLAGALYNEQFF. CDR3 DNA: TGTGCCAGCAGCCAAGATTTGGCGGGAGCCCTCTACAATGAGCAGTTCTTC. The rearrangement links TRBV4-2 to TRBJ2-1, with 7 bases aligning to TRBD2. Germline V CDR1 and CDR2: LGHNA, YNFKEQ. CDR3 length equals 17 residues. V dropped 0 bases and J dropped 3; count of bases not matched to a gene: 8.

V and J are TRBV9 and TRBJ2-7; the match to TRBD1 covers 9 bases. Germline V gives CDR1 SGDLS, CDR2 YYNGEE. The CDR3 extends over 14 amino acids. V shed 2 bases and J 5 bases; nucleotides not matched to a gene: 5. The DNA for the CDR3 is TGTGCCAGCAGCGTCGGGGACAGGGAGGACGAGCAGTACTTC. Translated, it gives CASSVGDREDEQYF.

This clone has only one observation. The chain combines TRBV21-1 with TRBJ1-2; the DNA was not used to check the table's D call, TRBD1. TRBV21-1 is designated a pseudogene. The CDR3 has 13 residues. CDR3 amino acids: CASGTQVNYGYTF. The DNA for the CDR3 is TGTGCCAGCGGAACACAGGTTAACTATGGCTACACCTTC.